This T cell receptor beta chain was documented in a study of beta chain features in type 1 diabetes. Since all of the isolated RNA was reverse transcribed, expressed TCRB transcripts were what got sequenced. Using immunoSEQ multiplex PCR, the repertoire was profiled, and TCRdb retains in-frame clones only, with some absent. Of 600,000 to 700,000 clones listed, about an eighth are singletons. Isolation of CD4+ naive, central memory, regulatory and stem cell-like memory cells was achieved by sorting via CD45RO/CCR7/CD25/CD127/CD95/CD27. General study findings and limits: Moderate but significant shortening of TCRB CDR3s was recorded in all four CD4+ subsets from Type 1 diabetes patients. Shorter templates might be favored by PCR, equally in patients and controls. The study left unresolved whether HLA type influences TCRB rearrangement.

About this clone itself: Its antigen is unidentified.

This receptor was obtained from a man younger than 35 with type 1 diabetes. Input material: naive CD4+ T cells from blood.

The CDR3 DNA is TGTGCCAGCATCAAGGGACATGAGCAGTTCTTC. Its protein product is CASIKGHEQFF. This chain links TRBV2 with TRBJ2-1; D assignment may be TRBD1 or TRBD2 (5 bases each). This CDR3 contains 11 residues. Trimming left V 7 bases short and J 8 bases short, with 9 bases between. The germline V gene has CDR1 SNHLY and CDR2 FYNNEI.